The source of this T cell receptor beta chain is a study of response to subunit inactivated influenza vaccine. Worth noting for this clonotype: Antigen unknown.

Germline-derived CDR1 and CDR2 are KGHDR and SFDVKD. This CDR3 is 16 amino acids long. Trimming cost V 7 bases and J 8 bases; bases outside gene matches: 14. Study results and caveats: The authors offered the suggestion that each seasonal influenza vaccination recruits few new T cells.

One entry per CDR3 protein, called by TCRdb with MiXCR from the RT-PCR reads. The repertoire consists of about 780,000 distinct CDR3 sequences, with around a sixth occurring once and the leading ten covering about a tenth. V usage is TRBV24-1 and J usage is TRBJ2-3, with 10 bases lining up with TRBD1. The sequences come from PBMCs from blood, collected roughly 5 days after vaccination. The TCR was taken from a man aged 45-65 years who received an inactivated influenza vaccine. The CDR3 nucleotides are TGTGCCACCAGGGCCCCTCCCGGACAGGGGGGAGGTACGCAGTATTTT. The encoded protein is CATRAPPGQGGGTQYF.